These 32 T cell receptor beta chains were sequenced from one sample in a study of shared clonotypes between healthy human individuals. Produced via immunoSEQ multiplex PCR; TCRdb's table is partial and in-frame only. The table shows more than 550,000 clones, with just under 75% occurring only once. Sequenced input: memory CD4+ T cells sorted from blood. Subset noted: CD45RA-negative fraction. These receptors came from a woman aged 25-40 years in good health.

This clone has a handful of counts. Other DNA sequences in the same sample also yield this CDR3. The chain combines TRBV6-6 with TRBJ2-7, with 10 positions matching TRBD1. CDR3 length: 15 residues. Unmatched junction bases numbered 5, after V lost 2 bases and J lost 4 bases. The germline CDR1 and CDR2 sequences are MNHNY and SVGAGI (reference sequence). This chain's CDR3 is CASSYTRTGGYEQYF. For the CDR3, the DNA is TGTGCCAGCAGTTACACCCGGACAGGGGGGTACGAGCAGTACTTC.

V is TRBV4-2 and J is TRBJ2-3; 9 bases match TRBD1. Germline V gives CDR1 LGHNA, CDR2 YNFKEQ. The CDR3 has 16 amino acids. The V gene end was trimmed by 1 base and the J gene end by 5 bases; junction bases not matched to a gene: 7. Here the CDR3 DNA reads TGTGCCAGCAGCCAAGTCCGTCAGACAGGGGGAGATACGCAGTATTTT. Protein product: CASSQVRQTGGDTQYF.

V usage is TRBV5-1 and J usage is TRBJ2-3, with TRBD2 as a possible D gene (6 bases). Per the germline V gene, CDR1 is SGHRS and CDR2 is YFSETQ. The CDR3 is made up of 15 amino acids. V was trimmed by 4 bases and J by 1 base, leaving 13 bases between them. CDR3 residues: CASSQLAAGTDTQYF. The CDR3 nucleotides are TGCGCCAGCAGCCAACTAGCAGCTGGCACAGATACGCAGTATTTT.

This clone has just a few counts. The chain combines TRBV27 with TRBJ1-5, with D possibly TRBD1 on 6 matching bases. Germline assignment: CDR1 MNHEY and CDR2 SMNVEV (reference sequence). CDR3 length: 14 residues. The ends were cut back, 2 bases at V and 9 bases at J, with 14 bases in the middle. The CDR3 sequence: CASSLVRGQLPQHF. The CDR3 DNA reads TGTGCCAGCAGTTTAGTTAGGGGACAACTGCCCCAGCATTTT.

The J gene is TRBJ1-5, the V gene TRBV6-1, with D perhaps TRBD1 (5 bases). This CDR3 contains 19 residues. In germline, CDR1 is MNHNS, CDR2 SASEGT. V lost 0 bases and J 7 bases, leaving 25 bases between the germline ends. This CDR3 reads CASSEAAQLNRIRIQPQHF. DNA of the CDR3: TGTGCCAGCAGTGAAGCGGCTCAACTCAACAGGATAAGAATACAGCCCCAGCATTTT.

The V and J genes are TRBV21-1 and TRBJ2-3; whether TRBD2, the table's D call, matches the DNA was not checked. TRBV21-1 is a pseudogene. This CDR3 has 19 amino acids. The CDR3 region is CASSKERTSGRTGTDTQYF. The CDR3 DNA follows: TGTGCCAGCAGCAAAGAAAGGACTAGCGGGAGGACGGGCACAGATACGCAGTATTTT.

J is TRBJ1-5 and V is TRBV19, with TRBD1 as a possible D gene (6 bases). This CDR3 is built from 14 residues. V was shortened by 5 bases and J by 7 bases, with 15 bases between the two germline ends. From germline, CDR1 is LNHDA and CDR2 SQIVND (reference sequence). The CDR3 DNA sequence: TGTGCCAGTAGTGATCAGGGGCTCTACCAGCCCCAGCATTTT. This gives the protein CASSDQGLYQPQHF.

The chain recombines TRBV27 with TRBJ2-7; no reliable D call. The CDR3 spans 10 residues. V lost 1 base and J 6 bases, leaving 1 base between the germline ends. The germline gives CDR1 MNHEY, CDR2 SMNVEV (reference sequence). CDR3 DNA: TGTGCCAGCAGTTTATGCGAGCAGTACTTC. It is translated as CASSLCEQYF.

CDR3 sequence (DNA): TGTGCCACCAGCAGAGATACGAGGGAAATAGATACGCAGTATTTT. This encodes CATSRDTREIDTQYF. The V call is TRBV15, the J call TRBJ2-3, with a possible D match to TRBD2 (5 bases). This CDR3 has 15 residues. The V end lost 0 bases, the J end lost 5 bases, and 12 bases lay between the germline ends. Germline values: CDR1 LNHNV, CDR2 YYDKDF (reference sequence).

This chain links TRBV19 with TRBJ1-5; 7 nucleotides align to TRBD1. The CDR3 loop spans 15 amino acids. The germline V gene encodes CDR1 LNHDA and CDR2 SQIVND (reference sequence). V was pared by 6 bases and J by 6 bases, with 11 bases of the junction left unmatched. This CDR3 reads CASRVDRFSTQPQHF. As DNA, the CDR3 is TGTGCCAGTAGGGTGGACAGGTTTTCAACTCAGCCCCAGCATTTT. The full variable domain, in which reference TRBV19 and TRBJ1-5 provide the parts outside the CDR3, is DGGITQSPKYLFRKEGQNVTLSCEQNLNHDAMYWYRQDPGQGLRLIYYSQIVNDFQKGDIAEGYSVSREKKESFPLTVTSAQKNPTAFYLCASRVDRFSTQPQHFGDGTRLSIL.

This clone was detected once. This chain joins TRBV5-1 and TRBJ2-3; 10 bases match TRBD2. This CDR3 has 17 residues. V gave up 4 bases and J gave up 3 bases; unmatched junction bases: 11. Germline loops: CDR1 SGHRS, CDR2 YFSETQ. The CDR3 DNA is TGCGCCAGCAGCACGGGTGGGACTAGCGTGCTAACAGATACGCAGTATTTT. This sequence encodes CASSTGGTSVLTDTQYF. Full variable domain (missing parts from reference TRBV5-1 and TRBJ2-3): KAGVTQTPRYLIKTRGQQVTLSCSPISGHRSVSWYQQTPGQGLQFLFEYFSETQRNKGNFPGRFSGRQFSNSRSEMNVSTLELGDSALYLCASSTGGTSVLTDTQYFGPGTRLTVL.

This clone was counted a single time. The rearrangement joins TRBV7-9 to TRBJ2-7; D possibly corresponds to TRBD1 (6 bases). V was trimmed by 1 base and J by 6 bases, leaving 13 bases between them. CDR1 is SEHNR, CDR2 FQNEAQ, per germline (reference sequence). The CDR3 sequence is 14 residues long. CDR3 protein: CASSLETGYSEQYF. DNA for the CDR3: TGTGCCAGCAGCTTAGAGACAGGATACTCCGAGCAGTACTTC. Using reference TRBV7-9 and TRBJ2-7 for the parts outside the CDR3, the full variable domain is DTGVSQNPRHKITKRGQNVTFRCDPISEHNRLYWYRQTLGQGPEFLTYFQNEAQLEKSRLLSDRFSAERPKGSFSTLEIQRTEQGDSAMYLCASSLETGYSEQYFGPGTRLTVT.

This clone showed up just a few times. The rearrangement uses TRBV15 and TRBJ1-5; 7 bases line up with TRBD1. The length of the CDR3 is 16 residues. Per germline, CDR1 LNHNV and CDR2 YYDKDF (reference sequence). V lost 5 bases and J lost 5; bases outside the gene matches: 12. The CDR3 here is CATSGTGTDSYQPQHF. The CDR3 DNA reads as TGTGCCACCAGCGGAACTGGGACAGATAGTTATCAGCCCCAGCATTTT.

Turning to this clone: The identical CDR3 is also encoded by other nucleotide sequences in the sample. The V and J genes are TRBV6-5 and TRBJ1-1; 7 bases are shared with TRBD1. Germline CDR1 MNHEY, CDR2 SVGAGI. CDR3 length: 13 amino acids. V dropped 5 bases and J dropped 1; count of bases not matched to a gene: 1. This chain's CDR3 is CASSGQENTEAFF. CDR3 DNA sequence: TGTGCCAGCAGTGGACAGGAGAACACTGAAGCTTTCTTT.

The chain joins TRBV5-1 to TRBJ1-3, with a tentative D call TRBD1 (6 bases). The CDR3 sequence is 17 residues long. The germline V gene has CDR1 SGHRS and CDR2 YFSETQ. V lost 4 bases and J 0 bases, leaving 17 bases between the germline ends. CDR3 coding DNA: TGCGCCAGCAGCCGAACTTCGACAGGACTCTCTGGAAACACCATATATTTT. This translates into CASSRTSTGLSGNTIYF.

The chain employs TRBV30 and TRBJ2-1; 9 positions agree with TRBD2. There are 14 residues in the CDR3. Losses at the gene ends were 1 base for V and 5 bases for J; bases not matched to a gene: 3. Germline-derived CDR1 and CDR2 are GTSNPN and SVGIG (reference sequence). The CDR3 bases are TGTGCCTGGAGTGGCGGGAGGGGGGACAATGAGCAGTTCTTC. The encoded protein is CAWSGGRGDNEQFF.

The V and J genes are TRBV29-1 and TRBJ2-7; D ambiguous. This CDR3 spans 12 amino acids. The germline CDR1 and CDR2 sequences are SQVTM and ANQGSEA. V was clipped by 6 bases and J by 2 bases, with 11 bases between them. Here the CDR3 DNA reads TGCAGCGTATGGGTCGGAACCTACGAGCAGTACTTC. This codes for CSVWVGTYEQYF.

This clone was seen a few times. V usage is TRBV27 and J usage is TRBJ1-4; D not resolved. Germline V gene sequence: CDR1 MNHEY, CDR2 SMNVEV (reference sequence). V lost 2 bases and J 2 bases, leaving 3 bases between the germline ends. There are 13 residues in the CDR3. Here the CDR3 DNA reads TGTGCCAGCAGTTTAAAGACTAATGAAAAACTGTTTTTT. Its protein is CASSLKTNEKLFF.

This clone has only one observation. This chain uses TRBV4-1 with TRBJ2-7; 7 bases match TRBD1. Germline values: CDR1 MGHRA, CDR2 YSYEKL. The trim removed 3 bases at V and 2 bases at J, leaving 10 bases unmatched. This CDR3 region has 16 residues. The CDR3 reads CASSQSPTGLPYEQYF. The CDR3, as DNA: TGCGCCAGCAGCCAGAGCCCGACAGGGTTGCCCTACGAGCAGTACTTC.

The CDR3 nucleotides read TGTGCCAGCAGGAGAACGACCCTTGGCGAGCAGTACTTC. This encodes CASRRTTLGEQYF. The chain carries TRBV14 and TRBJ2-7; D is uncertain. V dropped 6 bases and J dropped 6 bases, with 15 bases sitting between them. The CDR3 runs to 13 residues. Germline CDR1 reads SGHDN; CDR2 reads FVKESK.

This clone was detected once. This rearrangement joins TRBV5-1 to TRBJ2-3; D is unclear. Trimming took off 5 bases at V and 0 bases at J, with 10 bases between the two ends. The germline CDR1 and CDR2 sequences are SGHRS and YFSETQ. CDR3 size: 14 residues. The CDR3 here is CASRFGESTDTQYF. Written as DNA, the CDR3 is TGCGCCAGCAGGTTCGGAGAAAGCACAGATACGCAGTATTTT. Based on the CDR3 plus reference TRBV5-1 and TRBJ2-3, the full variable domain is KAGVTQTPRYLIKTRGQQVTLSCSPISGHRSVSWYQQTPGQGLQFLFEYFSETQRNKGNFPGRFSGRQFSNSRSEMNVSTLELGDSALYLCASRFGESTDTQYFGPGTRLTVL.

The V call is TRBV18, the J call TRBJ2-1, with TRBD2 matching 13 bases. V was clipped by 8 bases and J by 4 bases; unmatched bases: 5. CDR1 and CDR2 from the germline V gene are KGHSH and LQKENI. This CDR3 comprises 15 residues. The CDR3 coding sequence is TGTGCCAGCCTCGGACTAGCGGGAGCATACAATGAGCAGTTCTTC. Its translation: CASLGLAGAYNEQFF.

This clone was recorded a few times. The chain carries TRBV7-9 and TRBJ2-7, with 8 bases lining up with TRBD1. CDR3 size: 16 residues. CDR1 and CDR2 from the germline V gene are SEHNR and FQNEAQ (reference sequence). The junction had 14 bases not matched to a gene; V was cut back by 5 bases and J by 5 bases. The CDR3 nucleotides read TGTGCCAGCAGCGTTCTTGGGACAGGTTTCCGCCACGAGCAGTACTTC. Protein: CASSVLGTGFRHEQYF. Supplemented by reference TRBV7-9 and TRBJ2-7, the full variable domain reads DTGVSQNPRHKITKRGQNVTFRCDPISEHNRLYWYRQTLGQGPEFLTYFQNEAQLEKSRLLSDRFSAERPKGSFSTLEIQRTEQGDSAMYLCASSVLGTGFRHEQYFGPGTRLTVT.

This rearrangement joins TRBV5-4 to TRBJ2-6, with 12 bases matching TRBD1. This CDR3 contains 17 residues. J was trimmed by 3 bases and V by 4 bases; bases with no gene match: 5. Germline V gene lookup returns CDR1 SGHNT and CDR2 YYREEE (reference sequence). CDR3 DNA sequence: TGTGCCAGCAGCACCGGGACAGGGGGCTTTGGGGCCAACGTCCTGACTTTC. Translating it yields CASSTGTGGFGANVLTF.

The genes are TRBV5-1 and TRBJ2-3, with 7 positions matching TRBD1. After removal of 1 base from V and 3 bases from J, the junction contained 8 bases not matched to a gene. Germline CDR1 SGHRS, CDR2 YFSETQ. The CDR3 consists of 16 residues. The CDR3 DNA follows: TGCGCCAGCAGCTTGTTGAAGGGGGCGAGGACAGATACGCAGTATTTT. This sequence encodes CASSLLKGARTDTQYF.

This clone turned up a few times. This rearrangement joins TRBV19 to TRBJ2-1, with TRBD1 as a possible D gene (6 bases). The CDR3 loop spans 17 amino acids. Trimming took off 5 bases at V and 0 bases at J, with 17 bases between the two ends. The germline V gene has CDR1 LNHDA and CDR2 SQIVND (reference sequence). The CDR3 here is CASSPKSQGSSYNEQFF. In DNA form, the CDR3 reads TGTGCCAGTAGTCCAAAGAGCCAGGGGAGCTCCTACAATGAGCAGTTCTTC.

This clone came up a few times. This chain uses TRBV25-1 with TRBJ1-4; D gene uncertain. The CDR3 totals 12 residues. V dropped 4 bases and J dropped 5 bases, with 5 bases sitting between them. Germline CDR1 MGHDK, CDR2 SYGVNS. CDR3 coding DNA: TGTGCCAGCAGTGTTTCCAATGAAAAACTGTTTTTT. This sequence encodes CASSVSNEKLFF.

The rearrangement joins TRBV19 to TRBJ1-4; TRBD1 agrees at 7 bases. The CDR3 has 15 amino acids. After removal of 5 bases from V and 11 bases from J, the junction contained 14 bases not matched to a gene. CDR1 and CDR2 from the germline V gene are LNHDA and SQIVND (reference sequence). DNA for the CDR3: TGTGCCAGTAGTGGCGGGACAGCTCCCGCGAATAAACTGTTTTTT. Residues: CASSGGTAPANKLFF.

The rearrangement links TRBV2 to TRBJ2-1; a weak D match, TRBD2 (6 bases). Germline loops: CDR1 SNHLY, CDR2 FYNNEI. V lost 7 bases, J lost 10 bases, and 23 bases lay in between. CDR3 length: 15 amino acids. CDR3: CASKIGAEGLGEQFF. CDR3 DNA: TGTGCCAGCAAAATAGGGGCGGAGGGGTTAGGGGAGCAGTTCTTC.

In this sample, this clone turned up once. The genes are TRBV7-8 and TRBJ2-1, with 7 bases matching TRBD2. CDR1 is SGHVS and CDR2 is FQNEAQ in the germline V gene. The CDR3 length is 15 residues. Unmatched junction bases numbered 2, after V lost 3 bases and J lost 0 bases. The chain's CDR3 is CASSFSGYSYNEQFF. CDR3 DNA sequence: TGTGCCAGCAGCTTTAGCGGGTACTCCTACAATGAGCAGTTCTTC.

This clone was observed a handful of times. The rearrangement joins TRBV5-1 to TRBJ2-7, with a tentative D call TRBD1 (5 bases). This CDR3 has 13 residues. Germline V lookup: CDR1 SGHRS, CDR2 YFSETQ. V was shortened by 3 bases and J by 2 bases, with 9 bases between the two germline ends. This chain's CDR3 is CASSWGGTYEQYF. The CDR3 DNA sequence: TGCGCCAGCAGCTGGGGCGGAACCTACGAGCAGTACTTC.

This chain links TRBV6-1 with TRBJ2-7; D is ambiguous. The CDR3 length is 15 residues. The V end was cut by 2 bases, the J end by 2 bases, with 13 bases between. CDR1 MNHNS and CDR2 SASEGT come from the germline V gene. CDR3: CASSERVVSAYEQYF. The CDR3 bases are TGTGCCAGCAGTGAACGGGTGGTTAGTGCCTACGAGCAGTACTTC.